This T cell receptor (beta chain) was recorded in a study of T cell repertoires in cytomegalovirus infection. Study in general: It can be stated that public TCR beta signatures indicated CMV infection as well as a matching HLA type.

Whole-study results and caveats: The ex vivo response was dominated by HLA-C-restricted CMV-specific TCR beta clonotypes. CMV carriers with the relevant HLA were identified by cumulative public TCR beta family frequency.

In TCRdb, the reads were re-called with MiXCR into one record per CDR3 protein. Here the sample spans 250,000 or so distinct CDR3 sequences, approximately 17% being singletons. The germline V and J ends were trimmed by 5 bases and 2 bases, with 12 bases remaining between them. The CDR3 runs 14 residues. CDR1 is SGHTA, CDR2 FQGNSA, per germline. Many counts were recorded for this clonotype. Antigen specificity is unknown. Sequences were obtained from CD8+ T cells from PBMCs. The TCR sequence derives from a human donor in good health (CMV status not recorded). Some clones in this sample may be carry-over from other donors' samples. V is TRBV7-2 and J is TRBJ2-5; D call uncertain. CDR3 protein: CASSQYKPQETQYF. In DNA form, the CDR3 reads TGTGCCAGCAGCCAATACAAACCACAAGAGACCCAGTACTTC.